Shown below are 20 T cell receptor beta chains from a single sample sequenced in a study of blood T cell repertoires in COVID-19. Only in-frame clones appear in the TCRdb table, and some are missing; sequencing was by immunoSEQ multiplex PCR. The sample has more than 200,000 clones, approximately 88% seen once. The specimen sequenced was PBMCs or T cells enriched from blood (not recorded which). The receptors come from a young woman who had been exposed to COVID-19.

The rearrangement links TRBV2 to TRBJ2-1; 7 positions match TRBD2. Per germline, CDR1 SNHLY and CDR2 FYNNEI. This CDR3 is 15 amino acids long. The V and J ends lost 7 bases and 0 bases, in that order; junction bases with no gene match: 6. CDR3 coding DNA: TGTGCCAGCAACCAGCCTAGCGGCTCCTACAATGAGCAGTTCTTC. This translates into CASNQPSGSYNEQFF.

This clone is a singleton in its sample. The rearrangement joins TRBV11-2 to TRBJ1-1, with 8 bases matching TRBD1. Germline V gives CDR1 SGHAT, CDR2 FQNNGV. Trimming cost V 3 bases and J 0 bases; bases outside gene matches: 3. The length of the CDR3 is 15 residues. In DNA form, the CDR3 reads TGTGCCAGCAGCTTGGACAGGGCGATGAACACTGAAGCTTTCTTT. Protein: CASSLDRAMNTEAFF.

The chain joins TRBV2 to TRBJ1-4, with D uncertain. V lost 4 bases, J lost 8 bases, and 8 bases lay in between. Germline V gene sequence: CDR1 SNHLY, CDR2 FYNNEI. The CDR3 has 12 residues. The CDR3 spells CASSGSEEKLFF. The CDR3 bases are TGTGCCAGCAGTGGATCAGAAGAAAAACTGTTTTTT.

The chain recombines TRBV3-1 (or the pseudogene TRBV3-2) with TRBJ2-7; no reliable D call. Deletions cut 0 bases from V and 0 bases from J, with 9 bases between. Germline values: CDR1 LGHDT, CDR2 YNNKEL (reference sequence). This CDR3 spans 15 amino acids. The CDR3 region has the DNA TGTGCCAGCAGCCAAGACGCGGCGAGCTCCTACGAGCAGTACTTC. Translated, it gives CASSQDAASSYEQYF.

This chain links TRBV11-2 with TRBJ2-7; TRBD1 matches at 8 bases. The CDR3 has 15 amino acids. CDR1 SGHAT and CDR2 FQNNGV come from the germline V gene. Trimming cost V 1 base and J 3 bases; bases outside gene matches: 5. CDR3 residues: CASSLGGQGLYEQYF. The CDR3 DNA reads as TGTGCCAGCAGCTTAGGAGGACAGGGACTCTACGAGCAGTACTTC. The full variable domain, with the rest looked up from reference TRBV11-2 and TRBJ2-7, is EAGVAQSPRYKIIEKRQSVAFWCNPISGHATLYWYQQILGQGPKLLIQFQNNGVVDDSQLPKDRFSAERLKGVDSTLKIQPAKLEDSAVYLCASSLGGQGLYEQYFGPGTRLTVT.

The rearrangement uses TRBV11-1 and TRBJ2-7; 8 bases align to TRBD2. Germline CDR1 is SGHAT and CDR2 is FQDESV (reference sequence). This CDR3 spans 12 amino acids. Trimming took 8 bases from V and 6 from J; bases not matched to a gene: 6. In nucleotides, the CDR3 is TGTGCCAGCGGTAGCGGGATTGGCGAGCAGTACTTC. It specifies CASGSGIGEQYF.

The chain joins TRBV30 to TRBJ1-2; 9 bases match TRBD1. Trimming took 8 bases from V and 5 from J; bases not matched to a gene: 3. This CDR3 contains 11 residues. Looked up from germline, CDR1 is GTSNPN and CDR2 is SVGIG (reference sequence). For the CDR3, the DNA is TGTGCCAGGGACAGGGAGTATGGCTACACCTTC. Translated, it gives CARDREYGYTF.

The V gene is TRBV19, the J gene TRBJ1-1, with D tentatively TRBD1 (6 bases). The V gene's germline CDR1 is LNHDA and CDR2 SQIVND (reference sequence). The CDR3 is 15 residues long. V lost 3 bases and J 0 bases, leaving 11 bases between the germline ends. The CDR3 sequence is CASSIYGQLNTEAFF. The CDR3 DNA follows: TGTGCCAGTAGTATCTACGGACAGTTGAACACTGAAGCTTTCTTT.

The CDR3 DNA sequence: TGCGCCAGCAGGGACGGGGTGCCGGGAGGGCCTTGCGAGCAGTACTTC. Its protein product is CASRDGVPGGPCEQYF. This chain joins TRBV10-1 and TRBJ2-7, with TRBD2 matching over 8 bases. Germline V gene sequence: CDR1 WNHNN, CDR2 SYGVQD (reference sequence). The CDR3 extends over 16 amino acids. The J segment lost 6 bases and the V segment lost 6 bases, leaving 16 bases of the junction unmatched.

In nucleotides, the CDR3 is TGTGCCAGCAGTCCGCCGGGACTAGCGGGAGGATCATACAATGAGCAGTTCTTC. Residues: CASSPPGLAGGSYNEQFF. V usage is TRBV27 and J usage is TRBJ2-1; 15 bases fit TRBD2. After removal of 5 bases from V and 4 bases from J, the junction contained 9 bases not matched to a gene. Per germline, CDR1 MNHEY and CDR2 SMNVEV (reference sequence). This CDR3 has 18 amino acids.

J is TRBJ1-2 and V is TRBV7-9; a weak D match, TRBD1 (6 bases). There are 13 residues in the CDR3. Germline CDR1 reads SEHNR; CDR2 reads FQNEAQ (reference sequence). V dropped 4 bases and J dropped 7 bases, with 13 bases sitting between them. CDR3 amino acids: CASSSVQGTGYTF. CDR3 DNA: TGTGCCAGCAGCTCTGTACAGGGTACTGGCTACACCTTC. Full variable domain (rest looked up from reference TRBV7-9 and TRBJ1-2): DTGVSQNPRHKITKRGQNVTFRCDPISEHNRLYWYRQTLGQGPEFLTYFQNEAQLEKSRLLSDRFSAERPKGSFSTLEIQRTEQGDSAMYLCASSSVQGTGYTFGSGTRLTVV.

This chain joins TRBV19 and TRBJ2-1; D is unclear. Trimming took off 4 bases at V and 0 bases at J, with 7 bases between the two ends. The CDR3 covers 14 residues. Germline V lookup: CDR1 LNHDA, CDR2 SQIVND (reference sequence). As DNA, the CDR3 is TGTGCCAGTAGTACTAGTTCCTCCTACAATGAGCAGTTCTTC. It codes for CASSTSSSYNEQFF.

The chain uses TRBV10-3 and TRBJ1-3, with D possibly being TRBD1 (5 bases). CDR3 length: 14 residues. Germline CDR1 reads ENHRY; CDR2 reads SYGVKD. V was cut by 10 bases and J by 0 bases, with 13 bases left in between. CDR3: CATGDSVSGNTIYF. The CDR3 nucleotides are TGTGCCACTGGGGACTCCGTCTCTGGAAACACCATATATTTT.

The chain uses TRBV12-3 or TRBV12-4 and TRBJ1-2; no clear D. This CDR3 spans 13 amino acids. The ends were cut back, 2 bases at V and 2 bases at J, with 6 bases in the middle. The CDR3 nucleotides are TGTGCCAGCAGTTTAAAACAGAACTATGGCTACACCTTC. It codes for CASSLKQNYGYTF.

This chain uses TRBV27 with TRBJ2-1; TRBD1 matches 8 bases. Germline V gives CDR1 MNHEY, CDR2 SMNVEV (reference sequence). The CDR3 is 16 residues long. The trim removed 2 bases at V and 4 bases at J, leaving 7 bases unmatched. The chain's CDR3 is CASSLVQGARYNEQFF. CDR3 nucleotide sequence: TGTGCCAGCAGTTTAGTGCAGGGGGCACGGTACAATGAGCAGTTCTTC.

In nucleotides, the CDR3 is TGCAGCGTAGCGACAGGGAACACTGAAGCTTTCTTT. Translating it yields CSVATGNTEAFF. This chain uses TRBV29-1 with TRBJ1-1; maybe TRBD1 (6 bases). V lost 6 bases and J lost 1, with 9 bases in between. The CDR3 has 12 residues. The germline V gene has CDR1 SQVTM and CDR2 ANQGSEA. The whole variable domain, remainder taken from reference TRBV29-1 and TRBJ1-1, is SAVISQKPSRDICQRGTSLTIQCQVDSQVTMMFWYRQQPGQSLTLIATANQGSEATYESGFVIDKFPISRPNLTFSTLTVSNMSPEDSSIYLCSVATGNTEAFFGQGTRLTVV.

The rearrangement links TRBV9 to TRBJ2-1, with 7 bases fitting TRBD1. Germline values: CDR1 SGDLS, CDR2 YYNGEE. This CDR3 is 15 amino acids long. With V trimmed by 0 bases and J by 8 bases, 8 bases remained unmatched. CDR3: CASSVAGTESHEQFF. In DNA form, the CDR3 reads TGTGCCAGCAGCGTAGCCGGGACAGAGTCCCATGAGCAGTTCTTC.

J is TRBJ1-1 and V is TRBV19; D not resolved. CDR3 length: 14 amino acids. The V end was cut by 3 bases, the J end by 4 bases, with 12 bases between. The germline V gene has CDR1 LNHDA and CDR2 SQIVND (reference sequence). CDR3 residues: CASSMGRKVTEAFF. The CDR3 DNA reads as TGTGCCAGTAGTATGGGCCGCAAAGTCACTGAAGCTTTCTTT.

J is TRBJ2-2 and V is TRBV18; 11 bases match TRBD2. The V gene end was trimmed by 0 bases and the J gene end by 3 bases; junction bases not matched to a gene: 3. This CDR3 has 17 amino acids. Germline CDR1 KGHSH, CDR2 LQKENI. The DNA for the CDR3 is TGTGCCAGCTCACCACCGACTAGCGGGATATACACCGGGGAGCTGTTTTTT. Translated, it gives CASSPPTSGIYTGELFF.

The gene calls are TRBV4-1 and TRBJ2-5; 7 nucleotides match TRBD1. With V trimmed by 3 bases and J by 2 bases, 0 bases remained unmatched. CDR1 and CDR2 (germline): MGHRA, YSYEKL. This CDR3 contains 13 residues. This CDR3 is CASSQGQQETQYF. DNA of the CDR3: TGCGCCAGCAGCCAGGGACAGCAAGAGACCCAGTACTTC.